This TCR beta chain was sequenced for a study of shared clonotypes between healthy human individuals. Overall study results and limits: Genetic and exposure-history diversity was limited by the few donors. A reduction in generation probabilities was seen for non-shared clonotypes relative to those shared by all four donors.

Profiled with immunoSEQ multiplex PCR; TCRdb holds only in-frame clones, not every one. Of around 95,000 clones listed, about 68% are singletons. Concerning this clone itself: Its antigen remains unknown.

Sequenced material: memory CD8+ T cells sorted from blood. Subset noted: CD45RO+ cells pooled with CCR7-negative TemRA cells. This clonotype was sampled from a man in his thirties or forties in good health.

In nucleotides, the CDR3 is TGCAGCGCCTCTCCCACGTGGGGGCCAAATGAGCAGTTCTTC. Amino acid sequence: CSASPTWGPNEQFF. This chain links TRBV29-1 with TRBJ2-1; D is possibly TRBD1 (6 bases). In germline, CDR1 is SQVTM, CDR2 ANQGSEA. The CDR3 spans 14 residues. Trimming pared 7 bases from V and 7 bases from J, leaving 20 bases between.